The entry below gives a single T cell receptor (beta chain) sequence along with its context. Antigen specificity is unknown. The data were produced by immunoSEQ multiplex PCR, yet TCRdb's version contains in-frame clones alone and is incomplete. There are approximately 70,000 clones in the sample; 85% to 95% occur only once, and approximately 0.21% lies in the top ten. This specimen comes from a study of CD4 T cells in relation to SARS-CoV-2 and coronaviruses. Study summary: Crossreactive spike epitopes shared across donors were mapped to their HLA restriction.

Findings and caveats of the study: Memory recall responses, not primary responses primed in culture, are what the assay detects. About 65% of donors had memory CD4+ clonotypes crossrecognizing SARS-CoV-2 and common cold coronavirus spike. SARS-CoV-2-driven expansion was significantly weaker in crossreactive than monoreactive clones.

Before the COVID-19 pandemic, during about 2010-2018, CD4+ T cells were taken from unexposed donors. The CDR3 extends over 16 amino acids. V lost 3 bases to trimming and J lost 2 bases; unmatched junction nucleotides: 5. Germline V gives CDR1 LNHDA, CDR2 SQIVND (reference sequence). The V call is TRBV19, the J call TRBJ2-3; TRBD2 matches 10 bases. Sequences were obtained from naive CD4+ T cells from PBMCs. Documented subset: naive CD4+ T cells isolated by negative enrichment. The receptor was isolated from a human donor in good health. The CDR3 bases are TGTGCCAGTAGTATTCAGGGACTAGCGAACACAGATACGCAGTATTTT. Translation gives CASSIQGLANTDTQYF.